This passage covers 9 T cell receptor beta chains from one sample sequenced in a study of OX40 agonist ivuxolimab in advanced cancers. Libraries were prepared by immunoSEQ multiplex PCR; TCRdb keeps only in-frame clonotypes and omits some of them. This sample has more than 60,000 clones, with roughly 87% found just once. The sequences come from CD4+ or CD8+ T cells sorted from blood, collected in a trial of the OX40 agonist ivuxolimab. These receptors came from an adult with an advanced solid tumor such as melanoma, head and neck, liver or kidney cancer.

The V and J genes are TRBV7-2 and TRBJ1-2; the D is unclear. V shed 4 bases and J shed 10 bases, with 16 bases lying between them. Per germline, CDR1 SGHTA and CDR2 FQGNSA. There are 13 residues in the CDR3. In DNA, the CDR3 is TGTGCCAGCAGCTCCGTCGGACTTCCTAACTACACCTTC. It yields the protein CASSSVGLPNYTF.

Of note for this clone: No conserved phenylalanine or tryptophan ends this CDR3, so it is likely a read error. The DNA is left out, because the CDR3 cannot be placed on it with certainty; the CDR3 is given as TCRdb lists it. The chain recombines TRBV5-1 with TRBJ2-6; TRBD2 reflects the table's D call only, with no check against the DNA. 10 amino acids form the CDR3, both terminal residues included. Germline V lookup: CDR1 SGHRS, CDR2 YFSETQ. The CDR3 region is CASSFGGAVL.

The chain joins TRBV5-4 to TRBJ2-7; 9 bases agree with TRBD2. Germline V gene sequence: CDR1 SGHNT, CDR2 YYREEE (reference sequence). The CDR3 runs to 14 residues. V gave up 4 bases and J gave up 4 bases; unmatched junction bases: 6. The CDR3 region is CASSGWREGYEQYF. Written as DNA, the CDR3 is TGTGCCAGCAGCGGTTGGCGGGAGGGTTACGAGCAGTACTTC.

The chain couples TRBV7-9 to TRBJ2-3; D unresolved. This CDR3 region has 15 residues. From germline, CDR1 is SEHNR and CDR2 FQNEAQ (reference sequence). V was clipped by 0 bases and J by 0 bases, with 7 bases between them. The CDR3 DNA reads TGTGCCAGCAGCTTAGCAGCGACTAGCACAGATACGCAGTATTTT. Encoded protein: CASSLAATSTDTQYF.

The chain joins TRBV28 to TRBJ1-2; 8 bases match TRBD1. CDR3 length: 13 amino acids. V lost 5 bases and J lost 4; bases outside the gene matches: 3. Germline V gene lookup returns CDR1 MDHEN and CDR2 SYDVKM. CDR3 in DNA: TGTGCCAGCAGTCCCACAGGGGGCTATGGCTACACCTTC. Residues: CASSPTGGYGYTF.

The CDR3 region is CASSLGRATFEQFF. The CDR3 nucleotides read TGTGCCAGCAGCTTAGGGAGGGCCACCTTCGAGCAGTTCTTC. The rearrangement links TRBV7-2 to TRBJ2-1; D possibly corresponds to TRBD2 (6 bases). This CDR3 is 14 amino acids long. Trimming took 1 base from V and 10 from J, leaving 14 bases between them. Germline V gene sequence: CDR1 SGHTA, CDR2 FQGNSA.

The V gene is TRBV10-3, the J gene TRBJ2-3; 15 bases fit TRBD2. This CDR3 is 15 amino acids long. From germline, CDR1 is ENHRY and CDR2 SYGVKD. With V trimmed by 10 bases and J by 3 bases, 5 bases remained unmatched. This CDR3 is CATGLAGGPTDTQYF. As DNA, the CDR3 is TGTGCCACCGGACTAGCGGGAGGGCCGACAGATACGCAGTATTTT.

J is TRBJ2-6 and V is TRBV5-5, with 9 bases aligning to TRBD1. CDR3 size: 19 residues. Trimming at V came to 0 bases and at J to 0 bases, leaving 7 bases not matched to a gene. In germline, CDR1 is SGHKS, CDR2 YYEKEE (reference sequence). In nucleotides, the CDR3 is TGTGCCAGCAGCTTGGCCGGGACAGGGAGAATCTCTGGGGCCAACGTCCTGACTTTC. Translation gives CASSLAGTGRISGANVLTF.

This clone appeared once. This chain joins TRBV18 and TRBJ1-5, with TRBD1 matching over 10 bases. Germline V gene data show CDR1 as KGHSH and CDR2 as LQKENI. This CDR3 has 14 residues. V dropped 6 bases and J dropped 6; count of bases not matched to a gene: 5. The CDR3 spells CASSRDRGGQPQHF. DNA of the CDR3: TGTGCCAGCTCCCGGGACAGGGGAGGTCAGCCCCAGCATTTT.